This TCR beta chain was sequenced during a study of T cell responses to AZD1222 COVID-19 vaccine (dated by TCRdb to about 2021). For context, the study as a whole: A total of 233 trial participants underwent TCR sequencing, of whom 207 received two doses of AZD1222 and about 25 received two doses of the MenACWY control vaccine. Trial participants were enrolled by age into subgroups of 18-55, 56-69 and 70-plus years, and around 150, 29 and 61 TCR-sequenced participants, respectively, were included in these subgroups. Study-wide findings and limitations: Only six AZD1222 recipients were SARS-CoV-2 seropositive at baseline, limiting conclusions about previously exposed vaccinees. The vaccine-associated CD4 TCRs covered the entire spike protein, and the dominant responses fell in regions 160-218 and 743-854. Most participants were white British and females outnumbered males, and the authors suggested that clonal diversity may have been underestimated. After two AZD1222 doses, spike-specific TCR breadth and depth were significantly higher than at day 0 and than in MenACWY recipients. Nearly half of unique spike-specific TCRs reportedly recognized epitopes outside regions mutated in the B.1.351 and B.1.1.7 variants. The 56-69-year group was small, and its depth increase did not reach significance, likely because of low power. Because no day 14 peak-response samples were available, repertoires were characterized only after the peak T cell response.

V lost 0 bases and J lost 9 bases; the stretch between them is 9 bases long. Looking up the germline V gene yields CDR1 SGHTA and CDR2 FQGNSA. The CDR3 covers 12 residues, taking in both the cysteine and the phenylalanine. Only CDR3 DNA remains: 36 bases, in frame from the first base. The CDR3 regions of human TCRbeta chains were analyzed by immunosequencing. The study's processing was this. TCRs in the repertoires were compared against a reference library of SARS-CoV-2-specific TCRs that had been generated with the MIRA antigen-specificity platform. Breadth was defined as the fraction of unique TCRs that were SARS-CoV-2-associated. Depth was defined as the fraction of total T cells that were SARS-CoV-2-associated. Each spike-specific TCR was assigned to its reactive spike region and to a CD4 or CD8 class using the MIRA data. Log10-transformed breadth and depth values were compared by one-way ANOVA with Sidak's multiple comparisons tests. What TCRdb holds here is the immuneACCESS table cut down to in-frame rearrangements. Part of the clones is not present; checked against another copy, under half of the missing clones reflect an unresolved V gene, and the others are unexplained. That table furnishes V, J and clone size, whereas the DNA furnished D and trimming. This sample gives some 150,000 clones in total; around 85% of them show up just once. Jointly, the top ten make up over 6% of the sample.

The label giving this sample's time point can be read as: sample from adult after SARS-CoV-2 infection, after symptom onset. Two convalescent COVID-19 patients, sampled after symptom onset from adults with prior SARS-CoV-2 infection, were also TCR-sequenced for comparison. About this clone: The specificity of this receptor is unknown. The record has no base qualities; no much larger clone is one base away.

Sample: peripheral blood, taken after recovery from COVID-19. This sequence was found in an adult who had recovered from COVID-19. The chain is assembled from TRBV7-2 and TRBJ2-7; too little of a D gene remains to name it. The nucleotide sequence reads as follows: TGTGCCAGCAGCTTAGCGAAGGCTCTGCAGTACTTC. Translated, this gives CASSLAKALQYF. The CDR3 plus the reference TRBV7-2 and TRBJ2-7 genes for the other parts give the full variable domain: GAGVSQSPSNKVTEKGKDVELRCDPISGHTALYWYRQSLGQGLEFLIYFQGNSAPDKSGLPSDRFSAERTGGSVSTLTIQRTQQEDSAVYLCASSLAKALQYFGPGTRLTVT.